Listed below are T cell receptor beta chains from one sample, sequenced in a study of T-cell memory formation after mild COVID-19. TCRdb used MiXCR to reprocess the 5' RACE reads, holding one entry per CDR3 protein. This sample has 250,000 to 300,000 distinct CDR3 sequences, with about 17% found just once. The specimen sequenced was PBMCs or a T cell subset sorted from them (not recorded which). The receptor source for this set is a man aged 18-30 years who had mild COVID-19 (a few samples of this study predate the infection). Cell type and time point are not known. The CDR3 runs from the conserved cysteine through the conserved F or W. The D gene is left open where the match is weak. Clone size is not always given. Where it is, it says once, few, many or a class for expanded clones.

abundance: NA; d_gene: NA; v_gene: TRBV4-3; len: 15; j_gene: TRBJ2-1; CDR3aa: CASSPGTAYYNEQFF; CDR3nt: TGCGCCAGCAGCCCGGGGACTGCCTACTACAATGAGCAGTTCTTC
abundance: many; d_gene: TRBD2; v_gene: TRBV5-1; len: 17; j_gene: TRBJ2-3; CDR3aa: CASSSRLSGGVTDTQYF; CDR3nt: TGCGCCAGCAGCTCTCGACTTAGCGGGGGGGTTACAGATACGCAGTATTTT
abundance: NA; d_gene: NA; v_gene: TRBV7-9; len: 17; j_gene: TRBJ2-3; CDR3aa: CASSLARGAPSTDTQYF; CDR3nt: TGTGCCAGCAGCTTAGCGCGAGGAGCCCCTAGCACAGATACGCAGTATTTT
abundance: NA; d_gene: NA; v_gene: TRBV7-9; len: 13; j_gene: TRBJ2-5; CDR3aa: CASSFPSQETQYF; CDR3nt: TGTGCCAGCAGCTTTCCGTCCCAAGAGACCCAGTACTTC
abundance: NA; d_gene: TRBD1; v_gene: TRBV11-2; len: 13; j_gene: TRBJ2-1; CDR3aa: CASSATGVSEQFF; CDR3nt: TGTGCCAGCAGCGCCACAGGGGTCAGTGAGCAGTTCTTC
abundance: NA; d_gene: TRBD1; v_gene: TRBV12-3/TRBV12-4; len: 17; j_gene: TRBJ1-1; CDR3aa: CASSPGTGHGLNTEAFF; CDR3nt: TGTGCCAGCAGCCCCGGGACAGGGCATGGTCTGAACACTGAAGCTTTCTTT
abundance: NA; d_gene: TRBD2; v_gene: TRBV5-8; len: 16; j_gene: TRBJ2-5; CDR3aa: CATDLGVAGGRETQYF; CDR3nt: TGTGCTACCGACCTCGGGGTAGCGGGGGGAAGAGAGACCCAGTACTTC
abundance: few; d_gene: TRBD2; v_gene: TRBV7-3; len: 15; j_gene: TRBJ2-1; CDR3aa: CASSRGSGGAGEQFF; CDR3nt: TGTGCCAGCAGCCGCGGTAGCGGGGGGGCTGGTGAGCAGTTCTTC
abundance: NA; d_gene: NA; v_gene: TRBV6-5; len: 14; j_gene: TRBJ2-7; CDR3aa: CASTPQGLAYEQYF; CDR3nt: TGTGCCAGCACCCCACAGGGTTTAGCCTACGAGCAGTACTTC
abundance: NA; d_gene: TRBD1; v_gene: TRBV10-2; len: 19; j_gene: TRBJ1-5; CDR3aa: CASATPTWTGEIGEQPQHF; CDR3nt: TGCGCCAGCGCCACCCCCACCTGGACAGGGGAGATAGGCGAGCAGCCCCAGCATTTT
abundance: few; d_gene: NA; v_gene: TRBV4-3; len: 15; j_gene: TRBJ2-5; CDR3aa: CASSQEWPDQETQYF; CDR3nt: TGCGCCAGCAGCCAAGAGTGGCCAGACCAAGAGACCCAGTACTTC
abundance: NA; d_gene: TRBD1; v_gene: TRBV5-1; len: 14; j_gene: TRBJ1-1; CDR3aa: CASSRGTGDTEAFF; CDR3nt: TGCGCCAGCAGCCGAGGGACAGGAGACACTGAAGCTTTCTTT
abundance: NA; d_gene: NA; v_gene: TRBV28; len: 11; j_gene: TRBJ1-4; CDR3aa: CASRTRAELFF; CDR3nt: TGTGCCAGCAGGACCAGGGCAGAACTGTTTTTT
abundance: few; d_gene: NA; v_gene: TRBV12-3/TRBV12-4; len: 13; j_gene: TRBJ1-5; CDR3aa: CASSQQGPQPQHF; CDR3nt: TGTGCCAGCAGTCAGCAGGGCCCTCAGCCCCAGCATTTT
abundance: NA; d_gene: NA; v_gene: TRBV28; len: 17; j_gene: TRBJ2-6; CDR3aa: CASSTPLGATGANVLTF; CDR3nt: TGTGCCAGCAGCACCCCTCTGGGGGCGACTGGGGCCAACGTCCTGACTTTC
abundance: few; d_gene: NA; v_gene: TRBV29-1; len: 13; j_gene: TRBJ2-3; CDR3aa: CSVATVLRDTQYF; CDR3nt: TGCAGCGTTGCAACAGTGCTCCGGGATACGCAGTATTTT
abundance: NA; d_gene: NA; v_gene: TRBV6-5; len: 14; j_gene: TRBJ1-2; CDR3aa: CASSYGILTGGYTF; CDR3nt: TGTGCCAGCAGTTACGGCATACTAACGGGAGGCTACACCTTC
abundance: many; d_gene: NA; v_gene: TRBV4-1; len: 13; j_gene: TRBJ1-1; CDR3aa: CASSQDRGTEAFF; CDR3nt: TGCGCCAGCAGCCAAGACAGAGGCACTGAAGCTTTCTTT
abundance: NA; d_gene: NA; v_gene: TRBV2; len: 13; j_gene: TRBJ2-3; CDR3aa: CASSWLPRAAQYF; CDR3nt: TGTGCCAGCAGTTGGCTCCCCCGGGCGGCGCAGTATTTT
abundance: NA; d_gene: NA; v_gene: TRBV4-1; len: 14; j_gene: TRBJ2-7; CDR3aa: CASSQDPRVYEQYF; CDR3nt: TGCGCCAGCAGCCAAGACCCCAGGGTTTACGAGCAGTACTTC
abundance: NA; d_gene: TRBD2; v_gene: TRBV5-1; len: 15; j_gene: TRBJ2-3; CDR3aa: CASSYGTSGTDTQYF; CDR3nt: TGCGCCAGCAGCTACGGGACTAGCGGCACAGATACGCAGTATTTT
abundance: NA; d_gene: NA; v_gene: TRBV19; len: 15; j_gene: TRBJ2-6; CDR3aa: CASNLGGPGANVLTF; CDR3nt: TGTGCCAGTAATTTAGGGGGACCTGGGGCCAACGTCCTGACTTTC
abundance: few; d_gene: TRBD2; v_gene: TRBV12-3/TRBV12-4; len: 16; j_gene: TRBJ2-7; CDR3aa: CASSPHSGGDAYEQYF; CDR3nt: TGTGCCAGCAGCCCTCATAGCGGGGGGGACGCCTACGAGCAGTACTTC
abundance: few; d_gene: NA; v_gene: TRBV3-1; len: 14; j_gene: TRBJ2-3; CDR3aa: CASSLGHRTDTQYF; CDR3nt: TGTGCCAGCAGCCTAGGACACCGCACAGATACGCAGTATTTT
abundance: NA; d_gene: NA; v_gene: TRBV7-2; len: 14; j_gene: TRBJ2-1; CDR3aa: CASGTSRSYNEQFF; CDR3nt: TGTGCCAGCGGGACCTCGCGGAGCTACAATGAGCAGTTCTTC
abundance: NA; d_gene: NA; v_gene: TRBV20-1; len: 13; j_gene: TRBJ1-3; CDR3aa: CSARGRGLNTIYF; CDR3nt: TGCAGTGCTAGAGGCAGGGGATTAAACACCATATATTTT
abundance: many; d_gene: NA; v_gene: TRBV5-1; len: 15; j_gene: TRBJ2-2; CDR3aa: CASSLGQFNTGELFF; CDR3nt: TGCGCCAGCAGCTTGGGACAGTTTAACACCGGGGAGCTGTTTTTT
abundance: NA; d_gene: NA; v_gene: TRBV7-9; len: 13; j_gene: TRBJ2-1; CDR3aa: CASSPKSLDEQFF; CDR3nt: TGTGCCAGCAGCCCCAAGTCTCTCGATGAGCAGTTCTTC
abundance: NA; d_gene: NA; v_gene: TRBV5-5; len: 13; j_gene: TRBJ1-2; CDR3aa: CASSITTGVRATF; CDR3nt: TGTGCCAGCAGCATAACCACGGGGGTCCGGGCCACCTTC
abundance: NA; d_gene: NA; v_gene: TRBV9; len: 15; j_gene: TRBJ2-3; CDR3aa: CASSVRAVSTDTQYF; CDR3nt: TGTGCCAGCAGCGTAAGAGCGGTTAGCACAGATACGCAGTATTTT
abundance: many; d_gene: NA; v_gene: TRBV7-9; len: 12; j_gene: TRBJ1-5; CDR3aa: CASSGGGQPQHF; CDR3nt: TGTGCCAGCAGCGGGGGGGGACAGCCCCAGCATTTT
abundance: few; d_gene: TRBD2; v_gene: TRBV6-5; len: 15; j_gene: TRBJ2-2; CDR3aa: CASSYGRGYTGELFF; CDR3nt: TGTGCCAGCAGTTACGGGCGGGGGTACACCGGGGAGCTGTTTTTT
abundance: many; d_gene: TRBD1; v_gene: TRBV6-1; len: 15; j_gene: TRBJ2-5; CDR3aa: CASSAYTGGQETQYF; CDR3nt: TGTGCCAGCAGTGCTTACACAGGGGGCCAAGAGACCCAGTACTTC
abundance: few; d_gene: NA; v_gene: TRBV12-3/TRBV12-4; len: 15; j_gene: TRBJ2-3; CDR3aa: CASSYGGGVVDTQYF; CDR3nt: TGTGCCAGCAGTTATGGTGGCGGGGTGGTAGATACGCAGTATTTT
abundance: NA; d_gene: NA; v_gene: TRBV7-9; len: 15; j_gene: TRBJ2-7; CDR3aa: CASSARGRTSYEQYF; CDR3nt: TGTGCCAGCAGCGCGAGGGGCAGGACATCCTACGAGCAGTACTTC
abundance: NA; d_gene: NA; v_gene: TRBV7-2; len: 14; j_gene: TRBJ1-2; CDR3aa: CASSLGGSVYGYTF; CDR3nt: TGTGCCAGCAGCTTAGGAGGGTCGGTCTATGGCTACACCTTC
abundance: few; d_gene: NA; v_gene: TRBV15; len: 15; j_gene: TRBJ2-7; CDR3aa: CATSIIAVPLYEQYF; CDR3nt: TGTGCCACCAGCATCATCGCGGTCCCTCTCTACGAGCAGTACTTC
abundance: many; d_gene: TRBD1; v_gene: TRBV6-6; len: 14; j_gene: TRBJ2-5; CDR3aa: CASSIQGAGETQYF; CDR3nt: TGTGCCAGCAGTATACAGGGGGCGGGAGAGACCCAGTACTTC
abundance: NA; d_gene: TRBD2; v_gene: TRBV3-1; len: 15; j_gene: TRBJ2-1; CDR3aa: CASSRPSGGDNEQFF; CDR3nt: TGTGCCAGCAGCCGCCCTAGCGGGGGGGACAATGAGCAGTTCTTC
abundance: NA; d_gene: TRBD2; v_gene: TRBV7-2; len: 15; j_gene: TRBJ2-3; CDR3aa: CASSRTSGSVDTQYF; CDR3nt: TGTGCCAGCAGCCGGACTAGCGGGAGTGTAGATACGCAGTATTTT
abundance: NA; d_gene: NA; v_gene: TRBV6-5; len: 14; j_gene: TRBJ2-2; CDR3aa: CASSYSIYTGELFF; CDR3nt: TGTGCCAGCAGTTACTCGATTTACACCGGGGAGCTGTTTTTT
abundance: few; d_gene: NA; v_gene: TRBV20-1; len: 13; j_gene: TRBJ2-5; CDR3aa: CSATHWGEETQYF; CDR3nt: TGCAGTGCTACTCACTGGGGGGAGGAGACCCAGTACTTC